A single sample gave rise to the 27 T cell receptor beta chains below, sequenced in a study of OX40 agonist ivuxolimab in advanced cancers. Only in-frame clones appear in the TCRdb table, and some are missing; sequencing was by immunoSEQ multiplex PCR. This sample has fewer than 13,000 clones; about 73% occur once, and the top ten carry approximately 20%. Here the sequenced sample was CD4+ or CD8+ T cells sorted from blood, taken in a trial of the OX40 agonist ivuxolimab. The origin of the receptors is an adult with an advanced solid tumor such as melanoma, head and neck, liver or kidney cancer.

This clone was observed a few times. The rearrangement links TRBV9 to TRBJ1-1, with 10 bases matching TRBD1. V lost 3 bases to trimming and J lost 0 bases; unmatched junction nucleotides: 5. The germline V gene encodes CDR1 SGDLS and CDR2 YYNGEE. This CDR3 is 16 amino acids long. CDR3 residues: CASSGGQGRLNTEAFF. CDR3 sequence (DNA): TGTGCCAGCAGCGGGGGACAGGGGCGATTGAACACTGAAGCTTTCTTT. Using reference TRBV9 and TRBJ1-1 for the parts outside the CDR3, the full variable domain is DSGVTQTPKHLITATGQRVTLRCSPRSGDLSVYWYQQSLDQGLQFLIQYYNGEERAKGNILERFSAQQFPDLHSELNLSSLELGDSALYFCASSGGQGRLNTEAFFGQGTRLTVV.

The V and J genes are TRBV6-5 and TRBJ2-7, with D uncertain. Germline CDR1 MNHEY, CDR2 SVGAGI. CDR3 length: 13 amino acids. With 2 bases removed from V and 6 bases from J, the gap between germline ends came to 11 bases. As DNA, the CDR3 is TGTGCCAGCAGTTACGGTAACCCCTCCGAGCAGTACTTC. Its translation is CASSYGNPSEQYF.

CDR3 sequence reads: CASSSSRDEQFF. The CDR3 DNA follows: TGTGCCAGCAGCTCGTCTAGGGATGAGCAGTTCTTC. The chain has TRBV13 and TRBJ2-1; D gene unclear. This CDR3 contains 12 residues. V was cut by 4 bases and J by 8 bases, with 9 bases left in between. Germline CDR1 PRHDT, CDR2 FYEKMQ (reference sequence).

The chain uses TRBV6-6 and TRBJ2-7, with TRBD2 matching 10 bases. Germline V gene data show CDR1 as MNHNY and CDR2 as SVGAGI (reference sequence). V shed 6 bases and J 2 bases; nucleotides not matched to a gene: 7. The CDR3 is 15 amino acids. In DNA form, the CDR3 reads TGTGCCAGCAGGGTGACTAGCGGGCAGGCCTACGAGCAGTACTTC. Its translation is CASRVTSGQAYEQYF.

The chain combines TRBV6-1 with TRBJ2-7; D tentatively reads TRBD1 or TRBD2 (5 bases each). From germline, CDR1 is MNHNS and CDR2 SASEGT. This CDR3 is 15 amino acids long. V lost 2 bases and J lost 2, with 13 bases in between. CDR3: CASSESQGDPYEQYF. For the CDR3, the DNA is TGTGCCAGCAGTGAAAGCCAGGGAGACCCCTACGAGCAGTACTTC.

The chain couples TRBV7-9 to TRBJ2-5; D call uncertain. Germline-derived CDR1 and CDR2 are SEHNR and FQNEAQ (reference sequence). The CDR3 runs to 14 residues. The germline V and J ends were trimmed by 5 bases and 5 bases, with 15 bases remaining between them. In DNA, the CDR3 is TGTGCCAGCAGCGGGGAATCGCTCGGGGAGACCCAGTACTTC. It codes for CASSGESLGETQYF.

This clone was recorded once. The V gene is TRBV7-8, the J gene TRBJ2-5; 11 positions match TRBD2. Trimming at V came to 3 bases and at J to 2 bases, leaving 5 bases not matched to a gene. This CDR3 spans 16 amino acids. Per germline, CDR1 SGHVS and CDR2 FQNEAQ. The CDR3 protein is CASSFPGLAEQETQYF. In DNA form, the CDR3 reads TGTGCCAGCAGCTTCCCGGGACTAGCGGAACAAGAGACCCAGTACTTC.

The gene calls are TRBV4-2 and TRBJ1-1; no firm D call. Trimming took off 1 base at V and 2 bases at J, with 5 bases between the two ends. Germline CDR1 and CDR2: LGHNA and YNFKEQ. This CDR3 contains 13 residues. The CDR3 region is CASSQGGNTEAFF. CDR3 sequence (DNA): TGTGCCAGCAGCCAAGGCGGCAACACTGAAGCTTTCTTT.

Written as DNA, the CDR3 is TGTGCCAGCAGTTTTGGGGGAGATGGAAACATTCAGTACTTC. Translation gives CASSFGGDGNIQYF. The J gene is TRBJ2-4, the V gene TRBV28; D may be TRBD1 or TRBD2 (5 bases each). Germline V gives CDR1 MDHEN, CDR2 SYDVKM. V lost 3 bases and J lost 6, with 12 bases in between. The CDR3 is made up of 14 amino acids. Complete variable domain (other parts from reference TRBV28 and TRBJ2-4): DVKVTQSSRYLVKRTGEKVFLECVQDMDHENMFWYRQDPGLGLRLIYFSYDVKMKEKGDIPEGYSVSREKKERFSLILESASTNQTSMYLCASSFGGDGNIQYFGAGTRLSVL.

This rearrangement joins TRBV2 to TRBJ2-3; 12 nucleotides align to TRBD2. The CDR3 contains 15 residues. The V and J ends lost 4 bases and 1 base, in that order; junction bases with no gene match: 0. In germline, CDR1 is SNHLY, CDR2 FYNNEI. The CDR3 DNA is TGTGCCAGCAGTGGACTAGCGGGAGGCACAGATACGCAGTATTTT. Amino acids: CASSGLAGGTDTQYF.

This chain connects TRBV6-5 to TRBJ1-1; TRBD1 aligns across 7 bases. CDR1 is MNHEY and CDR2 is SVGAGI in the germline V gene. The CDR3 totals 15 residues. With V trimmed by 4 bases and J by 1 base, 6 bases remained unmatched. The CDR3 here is CASSSRQGGNTEAFF. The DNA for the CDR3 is TGTGCCAGCAGTTCGAGACAGGGCGGGAACACTGAAGCTTTCTTT.

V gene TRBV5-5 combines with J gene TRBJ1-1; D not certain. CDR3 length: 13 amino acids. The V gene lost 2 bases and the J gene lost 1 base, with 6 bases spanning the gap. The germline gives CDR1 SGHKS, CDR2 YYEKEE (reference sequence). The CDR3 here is CASSFSANTEAFF. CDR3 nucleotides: TGTGCCAGCAGCTTTAGTGCGAACACTGAAGCTTTCTTT.

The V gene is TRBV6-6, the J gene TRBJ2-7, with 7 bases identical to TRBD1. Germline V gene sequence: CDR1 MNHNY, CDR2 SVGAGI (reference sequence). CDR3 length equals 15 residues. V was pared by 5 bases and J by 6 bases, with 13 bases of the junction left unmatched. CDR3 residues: CASSETGSRLPEQYF. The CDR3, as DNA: TGTGCCAGCAGTGAGACAGGGAGTCGCCTTCCCGAGCAGTACTTC.

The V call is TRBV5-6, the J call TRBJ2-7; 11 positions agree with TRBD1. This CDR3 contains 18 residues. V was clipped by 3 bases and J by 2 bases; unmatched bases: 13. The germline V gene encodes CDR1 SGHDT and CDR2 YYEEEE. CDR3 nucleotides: TGTGCCAGCAGCTCGGAGCATTGGGACAGGGGGACCACCTACGAGCAGTACTTC. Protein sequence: CASSSEHWDRGTTYEQYF.

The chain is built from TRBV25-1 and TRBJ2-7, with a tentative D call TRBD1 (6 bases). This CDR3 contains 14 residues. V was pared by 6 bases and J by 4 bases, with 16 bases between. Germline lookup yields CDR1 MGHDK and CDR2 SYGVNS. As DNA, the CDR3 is TGTGCCAGCAGAGGGACAATCGATCCTTACGAGCAGTACTTC. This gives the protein CASRGTIDPYEQYF.

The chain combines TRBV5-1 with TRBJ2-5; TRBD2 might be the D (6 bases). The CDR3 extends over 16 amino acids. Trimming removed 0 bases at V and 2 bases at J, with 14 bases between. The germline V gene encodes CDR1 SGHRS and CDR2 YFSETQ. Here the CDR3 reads CASSLGLALLQETQYF. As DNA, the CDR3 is TGCGCCAGCAGCTTGGGGCTAGCGCTCCTTCAAGAGACCCAGTACTTC.

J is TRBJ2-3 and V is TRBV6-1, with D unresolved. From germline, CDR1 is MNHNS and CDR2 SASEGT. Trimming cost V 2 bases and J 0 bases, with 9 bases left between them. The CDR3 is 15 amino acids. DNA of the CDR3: TGTGCCAGCAGTGAAAGGTCACTTAGCACAGATACGCAGTATTTT. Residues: CASSERSLSTDTQYF.

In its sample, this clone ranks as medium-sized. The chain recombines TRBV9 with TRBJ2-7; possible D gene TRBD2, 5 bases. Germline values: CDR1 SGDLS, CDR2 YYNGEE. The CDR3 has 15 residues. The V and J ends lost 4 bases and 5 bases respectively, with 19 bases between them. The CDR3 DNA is TGTGCCAGCAGCCCTGGTAGAAGTAATAGCGACGAGCAGTACTTC. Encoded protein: CASSPGRSNSDEQYF.

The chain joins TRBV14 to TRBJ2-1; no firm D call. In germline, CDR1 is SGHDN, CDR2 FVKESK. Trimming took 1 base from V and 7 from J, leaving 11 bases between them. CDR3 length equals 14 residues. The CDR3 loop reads CASSQVSSGNEQFF. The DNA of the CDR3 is TGTGCCAGCAGCCAAGTTAGTTCTGGGAATGAGCAGTTCTTC.

As DNA, the CDR3 is TGTGCCAGCAGTGATCCGCTAGCGGGAGGCGGCGAGCAGTACTTC. Translating gives CASSDPLAGGGEQYF. This rearrangement joins TRBV25-1 to TRBJ2-7, with 11 bases that match TRBD2. This CDR3 is built from 15 residues. V gave up 3 bases and J gave up 6 bases; unmatched junction bases: 7. Germline CDR1 reads MGHDK; CDR2 reads SYGVNS.

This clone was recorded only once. The CDR3 sequence: CASSVWEDTEAFF. The CDR3 DNA reads as TGTGCCAGCAGCGTTTGGGAGGACACTGAAGCTTTCTTT. The V gene is TRBV25-1, the J gene TRBJ1-1; no reliable D call. This CDR3 has 13 amino acids. The ends were cut back, 6 bases at V and 3 bases at J, with 11 bases in the middle. The germline CDR1 and CDR2 sequences are MGHDK and SYGVNS.

Written as DNA, the CDR3 is TGTGCCAGCAGCTCACGACAGGGACGGGAGCAGTACTTC. It translates to CASSSRQGREQYF. The V call is TRBV7-6, the J call TRBJ2-7; TRBD1 matches 7 bases. Germline CDR1 SGHVS, CDR2 FNYEAQ. J gave up 7 bases and V 4 bases, and 7 bases lay outside the gene matches. CDR3 length: 13 amino acids.

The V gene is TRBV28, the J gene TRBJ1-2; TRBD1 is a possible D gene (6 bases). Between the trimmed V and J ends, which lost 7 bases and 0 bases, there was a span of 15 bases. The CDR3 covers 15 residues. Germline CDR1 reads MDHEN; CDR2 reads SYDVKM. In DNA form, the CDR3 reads TGTGCCAGCATCAATGCGCGGGGGCCTAACTATGGCTACACCTTC. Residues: CASINARGPNYGYTF.

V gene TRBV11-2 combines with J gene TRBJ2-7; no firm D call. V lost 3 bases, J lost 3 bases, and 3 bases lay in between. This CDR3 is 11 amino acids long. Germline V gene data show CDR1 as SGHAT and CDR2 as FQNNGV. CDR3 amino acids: CASSFSYEQYF. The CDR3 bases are TGTGCCAGCAGCTTCAGCTACGAGCAGTACTTC.

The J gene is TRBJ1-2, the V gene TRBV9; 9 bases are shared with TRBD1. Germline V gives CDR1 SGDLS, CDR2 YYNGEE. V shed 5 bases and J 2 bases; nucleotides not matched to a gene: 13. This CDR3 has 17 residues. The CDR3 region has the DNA TGTGCCAGCAGTTTTACACCGGGACAGGGAACCAACTATGGCTACACCTTC. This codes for CASSFTPGQGTNYGYTF.

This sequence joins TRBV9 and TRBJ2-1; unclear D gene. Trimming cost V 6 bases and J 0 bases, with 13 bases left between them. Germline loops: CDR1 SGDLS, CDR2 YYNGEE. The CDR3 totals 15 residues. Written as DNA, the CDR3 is TGTGCCAGCACCTACCGCGGAGACTCCTACAATGAGCAGTTCTTC. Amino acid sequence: CASTYRGDSYNEQFF.

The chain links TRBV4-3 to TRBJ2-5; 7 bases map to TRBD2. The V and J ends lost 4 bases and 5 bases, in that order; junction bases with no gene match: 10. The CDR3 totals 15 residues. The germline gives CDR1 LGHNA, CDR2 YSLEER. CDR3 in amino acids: CASSPISGPGETQYF. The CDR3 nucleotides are TGCGCCAGCAGCCCCATTAGCGGGCCGGGGGAGACCCAGTACTTC.